Sequencing of this T cell receptor (beta chain) was carried out in a study of cytotoxic CD8 clonotypes in ibrutinib-treated CLL. The CDR3 spans 15 residues. CDR1 is MDHEN and CDR2 is SYDVKM in the germline V gene. With 2 bases removed from V and 4 bases from J, the gap between germline ends came to 12 bases. Investigators sourced approximately 2 micrograms of genomic DNA from cryopreserved PBMCs for TCR beta libraries. The table came from immunoSEQ multiplex PCR; TCRdb's copy has only in-frame clones and leaves some out. The table has about 310,000 clones, 70% to 80% seen once. As to this clone: Its antigen remains unidentified.

Findings and caveats of the study: Sustained-remission and progressing patients diverged in sampling times. Clonality increased at ibrutinib response, then returned toward baseline at progression.

The source was PBMCs, collected before ibrutinib treatment. The rearrangement links TRBV28 to TRBJ2-1; possible D gene TRBD2, 6 bases. The TCR comes from a human donor with chronic lymphocytic leukemia. DNA for the CDR3: TGTGCCAGCAGTTTACGGCTAGCGTGGTACAATGAGCAGTTCTTC. It is translated as CASSLRLAWYNEQFF.